A selection of T cell receptor beta chains follows, all from one sample in a study of blood T cell repertoires in COVID-19. Assay used: immunoSEQ multiplex PCR; TCRdb lists only in-frame clones, some missing. The sample contains 250,000 to 400,000 clones, roughly 90% of which appear only once. Sequenced sample: peripheral blood. The receptors derive from a woman aged 25 to 45 with COVID-19, enrolled during active disease. CDR3s include the opening cysteine and the closing phenylalanine or tryptophan. Fields, in order: D gene, V gene, clone size, J gene, CDR3 protein, CDR3 DNA. A D gene is named only where the DNA matches it firmly. Only some rows state a clone size, as once, few, many or a class for expanded clones.

-	TRBV14	-	TRBJ1-3	CASSSSRGLLGSGNTIYF	TGTGCCAGCAGCTCGTCCCGAGGGCTGCTTGGCTCTGGAAACACCATATATTTT
-	TRBV5-1	-	TRBJ2-7	CASSYDGGTYEQYF	TGCGCCAGCAGCTATGATGGCGGGACCTACGAGCAGTACTTC
-	TRBV6-1	-	TRBJ1-6	CASSSPDTTLHF	TGTGCCAGCAGTTCCCCGGACACGACCCTCCACTTT
TRBD2	TRBV11-2	-	TRBJ2-1	CASSGGLAGNNEQFF	TGTGCCAGCAGCGGGGGACTAGCGGGGAACAATGAGCAGTTCTTC
TRBD1	TRBV5-5	-	TRBJ2-1	CASSTDRGGYNEQFF	TGTGCCAGCAGCACGGACAGGGGGGGCTACAATGAGCAGTTCTTC
-	TRBV2	-	TRBJ2-7	CASRERSSYEQYF	TGTGCCAGCAGGGAAAGGAGCTCCTACGAGCAGTACTTC
-	TRBV30	-	TRBJ1-1	CAWNLPNTEAFF	TGTGCCTGGAATCTCCCGAACACTGAAGCTTTCTTT
-	TRBV28	-	TRBJ1-5	CASSFDQAFYSNQPQHF	TGTGCCAGCAGTTTTGACCAGGCGTTTTATAGCAATCAGCCCCAGCATTTT
TRBD1	TRBV19	-	TRBJ1-1	CASSLHVPGQGRGTEAFF	TGTGCCAGTAGTCTCCACGTCCCGGGACAGGGACGGGGCACTGAAGCTTTCTTT
-	TRBV3-1/TRBV3-2	-	TRBJ1-5	CASSQALSGNQPQHF	TGTGCCAGCAGCCAAGCTTTGTCAGGCAATCAGCCCCAGCATTTT
TRBD1	TRBV2	-	TRBJ1-2	CASSGGTGGRYTF	TGTGCCAGCAGTGGAGGGACAGGAGGACGCTACACCTTC
-	TRBV11-2	once	TRBJ2-5	CASSLALTQYF	TGTGCCAGCAGCTTAGCTCTGACCCAGTACTTC
-	TRBV12-3/TRBV12-4	-	TRBJ2-7	CASTDRNSYEQYF	TGTGCCAGCACAGACAGGAACTCCTACGAGCAGTACTTC
-	TRBV12-3/TRBV12-4	-	TRBJ1-5	CASSRDSPTPQHF	TGTGCCAGCAGCCGAGACAGCCCCACGCCCCAGCATTTT
TRBD2	TRBV30	-	TRBJ2-1	CAWSKTSGRGDEQFF	TGTGCCTGGAGCAAGACTAGCGGGAGAGGCGATGAGCAGTTCTTC
TRBD2	TRBV18	-	TRBJ2-3	CASSQRGATDTQYF	TGTGCCAGCTCACAGCGGGGGGCAACAGATACGCAGTATTTT
-	TRBV28	-	TRBJ1-1	CASSLSGLGNTEAFF	TGTGCCAGCAGTTTATCGGGACTAGGGAACACTGAAGCTTTCTTT
TRBD1	TRBV4-1	-	TRBJ2-3	CASSPQTGGATDTQYF	TGCGCCAGCAGCCCCCAAACAGGGGGCGCAACAGATACGCAGTATTTT
TRBD1	TRBV19	-	TRBJ2-3	CASSPDRSSGTDTQYF	TGTGCCAGTAGTCCGGACAGGTCCTCCGGGACAGATACGCAGTATTTT
TRBD2	TRBV7-3	-	TRBJ2-3	CASSTSGTSGLDTQYF	TGTGCCAGCAGCACCTCCGGGACTAGCGGGCTAGATACGCAGTATTTT
-	TRBV30	-	TRBJ1-4	CAWSEQHEKLFF	TGTGCCTGGAGTGAACAGCACGAAAAACTGTTTTTT
TRBD1	TRBV7-9	once	TRBJ1-4	CASSPGGAGEKLFF	TGTGCCAGCAGCCCAGGGGGCGCGGGAGAAAAACTGTTTTTT
-	TRBV3-1/TRBV3-2	once	TRBJ2-7	CASSQVSGDEQYF	TGTGCCAGCAGCCAAGTGTCCGGGGACGAGCAGTACTTC
TRBD2	TRBV3-1/TRBV3-2	-	TRBJ2-3	CASSPGSGTRSDTQYF	TGTGCCAGCAGCCCAGGAAGCGGGACTAGATCAGATACGCAGTATTTT
-	TRBV3-1/TRBV3-2	-	TRBJ2-3	CASSHAQDTDTQYF	TGTGCCAGCAGCCACGCACAGGACACAGATACGCAGTATTTT
-	TRBV4-2	-	TRBJ2-5	CASSQIGGTLQETQYF	TGTGCCAGCAGCCAAATTGGCGGGACCCTTCAAGAGACCCAGTACTTC
TRBD1	TRBV18	-	TRBJ1-1	CASSPPDRVNTEAFF	TGTGCCAGCTCACCGCCCGACAGGGTGAACACTGAAGCTTTCTTT
-	TRBV27	few	TRBJ1-5	CASSFRQGNQPQHF	TGTGCCAGCAGTTTTAGACAGGGCAATCAGCCCCAGCATTTT
TRBD2	TRBV5-1	-	TRBJ2-3	CASSALTSGRAADTQYF	TGCGCCAGCAGCGCCTTGACTAGCGGGAGGGCCGCAGATACGCAGTATTTT
-	TRBV15	-	TRBJ2-1	CATSATGTEIF	TGTGCCACCAGCGCCACCGGGACTGAGATCTTC
-	TRBV12-3/TRBV12-4	-	TRBJ2-7	CASSPDIYYEQYF	TGTGCCAGCAGCCCAGACATCTACTACGAGCAGTACTTC
TRBD2	TRBV28	-	TRBJ2-7	CASRTTSGKSYEQYF	TGTGCCAGCAGGACAACTAGCGGGAAGTCCTACGAGCAGTACTTC
TRBD1	TRBV7-9	-	TRBJ1-4	CASSTDRTGRTNEKLFF	TGTGCCAGCAGCACAGACAGGACAGGAAGAACTAATGAAAAACTGTTTTTT
TRBD1	TRBV7-9	-	TRBJ1-1	CASSFNPGQGATEAFF	TGTGCCAGCAGCTTCAACCCGGGACAGGGGGCCACTGAAGCTTTCTTT
-	TRBV5-1	-	TRBJ2-1	CASSFTGGAYEQFF	TGCGCCAGCAGCTTTACCGGGGGAGCCTATGAGCAGTTCTTC
-	TRBV28	-	TRBJ2-2	CASSFGQGAGELFF	TGTGCCAGCAGTTTTGGACAAGGGGCCGGGGAGCTGTTTTTT
-	TRBV6-5	-	TRBJ1-1	CATALQGSKYTEAFF	TGTGCCACAGCCTTACAGGGAAGTAAGTACACTGAAGCTTTCTTT
-	TRBV4-2	few	TRBJ1-3	CASSQRTPSGNTIYF	TGTGCCAGCAGCCAGCGGACACCGTCTGGAAACACCATATATTTT
TRBD2	TRBV20-1	-	TRBJ2-5	CSASSVLVLAGWETQYF	TGCAGTGCTAGTAGTGTTCTTGTCCTAGCGGGATGGGAGACCCAGTACTTC
-	TRBV18	-	TRBJ1-4	CASSPATNEKLFF	TGTGCCAGCTCACCCGCAACTAATGAAAAACTGTTTTTT
-	TRBV28	-	TRBJ2-2	CASSPRTNTGELFF	TGTGCCAGCAGTCCTCGCACTAACACCGGGGAGCTGTTTTTT